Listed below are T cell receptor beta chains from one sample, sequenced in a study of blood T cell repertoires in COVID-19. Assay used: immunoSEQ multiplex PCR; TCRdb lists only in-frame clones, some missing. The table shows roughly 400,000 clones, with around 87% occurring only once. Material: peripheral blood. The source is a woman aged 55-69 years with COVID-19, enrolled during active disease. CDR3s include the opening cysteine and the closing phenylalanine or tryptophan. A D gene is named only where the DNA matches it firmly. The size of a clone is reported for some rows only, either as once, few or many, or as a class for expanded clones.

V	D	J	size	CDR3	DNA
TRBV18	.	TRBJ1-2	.	CASSPDRLNYGYTF	TGTGCCAGCTCACCAGACCGACTAAACTATGGCTACACCTTC
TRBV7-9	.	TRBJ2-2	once	CASSPRGGNTGELFF	TGTGCCAGCAGCCCTAGGGGAGGGAACACCGGGGAGCTGTTTTTT
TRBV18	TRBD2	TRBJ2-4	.	CASSRVTSGGINIQYF	TGTGCCAGCTCACGAGTGACTAGCGGGGGGATAAACATTCAGTACTTC
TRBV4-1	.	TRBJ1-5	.	CASSQAPNQPQHF	TGCGCCAGCAGCCAGGCTCCAAATCAGCCCCAGCATTTT
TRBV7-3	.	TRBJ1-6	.	CASSLTGAYNSPLHF	TGTGCCAGCAGCTTGACAGGTGCCTATAATTCACCCCTCCACTTT
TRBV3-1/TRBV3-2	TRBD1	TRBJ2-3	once	CASSHFRDSYTDTQYF	TGTGCCAGCAGCCACTTTCGGGACAGCTACACAGATACGCAGTATTTT
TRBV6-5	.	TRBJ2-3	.	CASSQTTLTDTQYF	TGTGCCAGCAGTCAAACTACTCTCACAGATACGCAGTATTTT
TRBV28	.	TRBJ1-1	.	CASSLLLNTEAFF	TGTGCCAGCAGTCTCCTCCTGAACACTGAAGCTTTCTTT
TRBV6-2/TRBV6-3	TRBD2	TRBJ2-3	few	CASSPSGGATDTQYF	TGTGCCAGCAGCCCTAGCGGGGGGGCCACAGATACGCAGTATTTT
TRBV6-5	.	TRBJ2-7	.	CASRQGRTSYEQYF	TGTGCCAGCAGACAGGGACGGACCTCCTACGAGCAGTACTTC
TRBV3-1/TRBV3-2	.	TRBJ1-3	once	CASSSLGSGNTIYF	TGTGCCAGCAGCAGCCTTGGCTCTGGAAACACCATATATTTT
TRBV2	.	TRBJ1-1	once	CASTRAGVSNTEAFF	TGTGCCAGCACACGGGCAGGGGTCAGTAACACTGAAGCTTTCTTT
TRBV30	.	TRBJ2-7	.	CAWSVLDRNSYEQYF	TGTGCCTGGAGTGTATTAGACAGAAATTCCTACGAGCAGTACTTC
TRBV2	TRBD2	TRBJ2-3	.	CASSVSGGGTDTQYF	TGTGCCAGCAGTGTAAGCGGGGGCGGCACAGATACGCAGTATTTT
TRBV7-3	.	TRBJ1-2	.	CASSLNWRSSNYGYTF	TGTGCCAGCAGCTTAAACTGGAGGTCTTCCAACTATGGCTACACCTTC
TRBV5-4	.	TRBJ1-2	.	CASSLAEWGSRYTF	TGTGCCAGCAGCTTGGCCGAGTGGGGCAGTCGCTACACCTTC
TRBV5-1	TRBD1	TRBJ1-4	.	CASSLGGEKLFF	TGCGCCAGCAGCTTAGGGGGCGAAAAACTGTTTTTT
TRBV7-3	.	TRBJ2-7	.	CASSGGGPTSEQYF	TGTGCCAGCAGCGGGGGGGGCCCCACCTCCGAGCAGTACTTC
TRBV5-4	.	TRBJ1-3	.	CASSLSGSGNTIYF	TGTGCCAGCAGCTTGTCAGGGTCTGGAAACACCATATATTTT
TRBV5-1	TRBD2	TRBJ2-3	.	CASSLGGGPTDTQYF	TGCGCCAGCAGCTTGGGCGGGGGTCCCACAGATACGCAGTATTTT
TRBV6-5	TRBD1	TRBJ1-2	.	CASSPGTAPYGYTF	TGTGCCAGCAGCCCAGGGACAGCGCCTTATGGCTACACCTTC
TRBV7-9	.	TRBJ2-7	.	CASSVSMAQSYEQYF	TGTGCCAGCAGCGTCAGTATGGCACAGTCCTACGAGCAGTACTTC
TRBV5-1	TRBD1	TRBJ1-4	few	CASSGQGEPNEKLFF	TGCGCCAGCAGCGGACAGGGGGAGCCTAATGAAAAACTGTTTTTT
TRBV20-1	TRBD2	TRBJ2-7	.	CSASGRTSGTYEQYF	TGCAGTGCTAGTGGACGGACTAGCGGAACCTACGAGCAGTACTTC
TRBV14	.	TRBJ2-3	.	CASSQDTRVDTQYF	TGTGCCAGCAGCCAAGATACGAGGGTGGATACGCAGTATTTT
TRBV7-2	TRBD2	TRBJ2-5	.	CASISTPRGGILRETQYF	TGTGCCAGCATTAGTACTCCGCGGGGGGGCATTCTTCGGGAGACCCAGTACTTC
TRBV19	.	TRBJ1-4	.	CASSISAFNEKLFF	TGTGCCAGTAGTATTTCTGCGTTCAATGAAAAACTGTTTTTT
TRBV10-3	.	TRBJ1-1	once	CAIRRGTTNTEAFF	TGTGCCATCAGACGTGGGACAACGAACACTGAAGCTTTCTTT
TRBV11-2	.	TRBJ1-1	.	CATGASLGTEAFF	TGCGCTACTGGGGCGAGCCTGGGCACTGAAGCTTTCTTT
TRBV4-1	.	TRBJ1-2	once	CASSPPGGRKTF	TGCGCCAGCAGCCCGCCGGGGGGGCGAAAAACCTTC
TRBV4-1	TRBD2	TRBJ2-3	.	CASSQDAAGGPTDTQYF	TGCGCCAGCAGCCAAGATGCGGCGGGGGGGCCTACAGATACGCAGTATTTT
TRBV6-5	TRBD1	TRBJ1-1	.	CASGTEFKAFF	TGTGCCAGCGGGACAGAGTTTAAAGCTTTCTTT
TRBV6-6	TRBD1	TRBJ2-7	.	CASSSRQGAKYF	TGTGCCAGCAGCAGCCGACAGGGAGCAAAGTACTTC
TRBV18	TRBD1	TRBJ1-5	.	CASSTTGDPFTNQPQHF	TGTGCCAGCTCAACGACAGGGGACCCCTTCACCAATCAGCCCCAGCATTTT
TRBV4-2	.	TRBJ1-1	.	CASSQDWGAEAFF	TGTGCCAGCAGCCAAGATTGGGGGGCTGAAGCTTTCTTT
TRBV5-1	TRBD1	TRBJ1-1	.	CASSLIQGAGTEAFF	TGCGCCAGCAGCTTAATACAGGGGGCGGGCACTGAAGCTTTCTTT
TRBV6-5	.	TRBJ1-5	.	CASSYETGRYQPQHF	TGTGCCAGCAGTTACGAAACGGGGAGATATCAGCCCCAGCATTTT
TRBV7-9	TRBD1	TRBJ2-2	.	CASSRSGTGDTGELFF	TGTGCCAGCAGCCGTTCCGGGACAGGGGACACCGGGGAGCTGTTTTTT
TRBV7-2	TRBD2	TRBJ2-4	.	CASSTATSGALAKNIQYF	TGTGCCAGCAGCACCGCCACTAGCGGGGCTCTAGCCAAAAACATTCAGTACTTC
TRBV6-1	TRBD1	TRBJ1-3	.	CASSDSTGTGGLNTIYF	TGTGCCAGCAGTGATTCCACCGGGACAGGGGGCCTAAACACCATATATTTT
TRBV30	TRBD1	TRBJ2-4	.	CAWSLQRQGQRAKNIQYF	TGTGCCTGGAGCCTGCAGCGACAGGGGCAGAGAGCCAAAAACATTCAGTACTTC
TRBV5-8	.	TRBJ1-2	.	CASSFRSGRDGYTF	TGTGCCAGCAGCTTCCGTTCAGGGCGAGATGGCTACACCTTC
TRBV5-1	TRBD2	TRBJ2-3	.	CASSPSGTSRGGTQYF	TGCGCCAGCAGCCCTTCCGGGACTAGCAGGGGGGGGACGCAGTATTTT
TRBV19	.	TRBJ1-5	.	CASSIGLQRNQPQHF	TGTGCCAGTAGTATAGGCCTACAGCGGAATCAGCCCCAGCATTTT
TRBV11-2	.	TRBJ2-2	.	CASRTGTGELFF	TGTGCCAGCAGGACCGGGACCGGGGAGCTGTTTTTT
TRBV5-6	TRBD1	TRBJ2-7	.	CASSLTGGHPYEQYF	TGTGCCAGCAGCTTGACAGGGGGCCACCCCTACGAGCAGTACTTC
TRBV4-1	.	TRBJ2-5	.	CASSQGEQVGTQYF	TGCGCCAGCAGCCAAGGGGAGCAGGTGGGGACCCAGTACTTC
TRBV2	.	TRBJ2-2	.	CASKRDTGELFF	TGTGCCAGCAAACGGGACACCGGGGAGCTGTTTTTT